One sample yielded the 21 T cell receptor beta chains listed below, sequenced in a study of T cells in Graves' hyperthyroidism and ophthalmopathy (dated by TCRdb to about 2019). Library construction relied on multiplex PCR. For sequencing, an Illumina HiSeq 2000 was employed. The TCR beta CDR3 regions were amplified from RNA transcripts. The first round of RT-PCR for the TCR CDR3 was performed with the HTBI primer set and the Qiagen OneStep RT-PCR kit. TCRdb passed the public sequencing reads through fastp at Q25 and MiXCR, retaining productive beta sequences. Each record represents a unique CDR3 protein, reported with the most common genes and DNA among its rows. This sample is represented by some 350,000 distinct CDR3 sequences; 20% to 30% of them were singletons. The ten most abundant clones make up over 70% of the sample. The sample comprised blood. These receptors were collected from a man aged 50-60 years with Graves' hyperthyroidism.

The CDR3 loop is CASTLAAGGTQFF. CDR3 nucleotide sequence: TGTGCCAGCACCCTAGCGGCCGGAGGGACGCAGTTCTTC. The chain links TRBV12-3 or TRBV12-4 to TRBJ2-1, with TRBD2 identical over 7 bases. The CDR3 consists of 13 residues. With V trimmed by 7 bases and J by 12 bases, 12 bases remained unmatched.

This clonotype was detected only a few times. The rearrangement links TRBV5-1 to TRBJ2-7, with D maybe TRBD1 (5 bases). The CDR3 consists of 17 residues. The germline gives CDR1 SGHRS, CDR2 YFSETQ. V was cut by 0 bases and J by 2 bases, with 18 bases left in between. Here the CDR3 DNA reads TGCGCCAGCAGCTTGGCGGCACAGGACCGTTTTGCCTACGAGCAGTACTTC. It encodes CASSLAAQDRFAYEQYF.

The rearrangement links TRBV20-1 to TRBJ2-7; D unclear. Germline V gene sequence: CDR1 DFQATT, CDR2 SNEGSKA (reference sequence). V lost 0 bases and J 4 bases, leaving 7 bases between the germline ends. CDR3 length equals 12 residues. CDR3 nucleotides: TGCAGTGCTAGAGAGGCAGCTTACGAGCAGTACTTC. Translated, it gives CSAREAAYEQYF.

This clonotype was counted between two and nine times. This chain connects TRBV7-3 to TRBJ1-2; TRBD1 agrees at 9 bases. The CDR3 contains 13 residues. Per germline, CDR1 SGHTA and CDR2 FQGTGA. J gave up 6 bases and V 5 bases, and 4 bases lay outside the gene matches. The CDR3 DNA is TGTGCCAGCAGCCCCGGGACAGGGAATGGCTACACCTTC. Amino acid sequence: CASSPGTGNGYTF.

In nucleotides, the CDR3 is TGCAGTGCTAGAGGGGAACTAGCGGGAAATGAGCAGTTCTTC. This sequence encodes CSARGELAGNEQFF. The chain joins TRBV20-1 to TRBJ2-1; 10 nucleotides line up with TRBD2. CDR3 length: 14 residues. Germline V gene lookup returns CDR1 DFQATT and CDR2 SNEGSKA (reference sequence). J was trimmed by 7 bases and V by 1 base; bases with no gene match: 4.

Ten or more counts support this clonotype. The CDR3 reads CASSLVGVTYNEQFF. DNA for the CDR3: TGTGCCAGCAGCTTAGTTGGGGTCACCTACAATGAGCAGTTCTTC. The chain links TRBV11-2 to TRBJ2-1; no clear D gene. CDR1 is SGHAT and CDR2 is FQNNGV in the germline V gene. V dropped 1 base and J dropped 2 bases, with 9 bases sitting between them. The CDR3 is 15 amino acids.

The chain carries TRBV11-2 and TRBJ2-7, with TRBD2 matching 7 bases. CDR1 is SGHAT, CDR2 FQNNGV, per germline. The CDR3 covers 15 residues. V lost 5 bases to trimming and J lost 0 bases; unmatched junction nucleotides: 7. The DNA for the CDR3 is TGTGCCAGCAGCCAAACTAGCGCTAGCTCCTACGAGCAGTACTTC. This gives the protein CASSQTSASSYEQYF.

The chain carries TRBV3-1 and TRBJ2-1; 7 bases are shared with TRBD2. The trim removed 5 bases at V and 8 bases at J, leaving 18 bases unmatched. Per the germline V gene, CDR1 is LGHDT and CDR2 is YNNKEL (reference sequence). The CDR3 contains 17 residues. This chain's CDR3 is CASSFPGEGGGDDEQFF. The CDR3 region has the DNA TGTGCCAGCAGCTTCCCCGGGGAGGGAGGCGGGGACGATGAGCAGTTCTTC.

Many counts were recorded for this clonotype. The chain employs TRBV2 and TRBJ2-5; D unclear. The CDR3 sequence is 14 residues long. V lost 7 bases to trimming and J lost 0 bases, with 12 bases between them. CDR1 is SNHLY and CDR2 is FYNNEI in the germline V gene. The CDR3, as DNA: TGTGCCAGCACCCCAAGACGGGACCAAGAGACCCAGTACTTC. Translation gives CASTPRRDQETQYF.

This clonotype occurred many times. The chain uses TRBV11-3 and TRBJ2-5; no firm D call. Trimming removed 5 bases from V and 1 base from J, with 20 bases in between. Germline V lookup: CDR1 SGHNT, CDR2 YENEEA. The CDR3 sequence is 17 residues long. CDR3 protein: CASSELGAISFQETQYF. As DNA, the CDR3 is TGTGCCAGCAGCGAACTCGGAGCGATATCGTTCCAAGAGACCCAGTACTTC.

The V call is TRBV7-2, the J call TRBJ2-5; possible D gene TRBD1, 5 bases. The germline V and J ends were trimmed by 7 bases and 2 bases, with 14 bases remaining between them. This CDR3 spans 14 amino acids. Germline V CDR1 and CDR2: SGHTA, FQGNSA. The CDR3 DNA follows: TGTGCCAGCACAGCAGACAGAGCTCAAGAGACCCAGTACTTC. It codes for CASTADRAQETQYF.

This clonotype occurred many times. The chain joins TRBV27 to TRBJ2-7, with 11 bases identical to TRBD1. V was clipped by 5 bases and J by 2 bases; unmatched bases: 5. CDR3 length equals 15 residues. The V gene's germline CDR1 is MNHEY and CDR2 SMNVEV (reference sequence). CDR3 sequence reads: CASSQGTGGAYEQYF. In DNA, the CDR3 is TGTGCCAGCAGTCAAGGGACAGGGGGGGCCTACGAGCAGTACTTC.

V gene TRBV5-1 combines with J gene TRBJ2-5; the match to TRBD2 covers 7 bases. The V gene end was trimmed by 2 bases and the J gene end by 5 bases; junction bases not matched to a gene: 9. Germline CDR1 SGHRS, CDR2 YFSETQ. The CDR3 consists of 15 residues. The CDR3, as DNA: TGCGCCAGCAGCTTATATAGCGGGCCGGAGGAGACCCAGTACTTC. The encoded protein is CASSLYSGPEETQYF. The variable domain in full, with the rest retrieved from reference TRBV5-1 and TRBJ2-5, is KAGVTQTPRYLIKTRGQQVTLSCSPISGHRSVSWYQQTPGQGLQFLFEYFSETQRNKGNFPGRFSGRQFSNSRSEMNVSTLELGDSALYLCASSLYSGPEETQYFGPGTRLLVL.

This clonotype was observed many times. This CDR3 is CASGGQDDTQYF. The CDR3 DNA reads as TGTGCCAGCGGGGGACAGGACGATACGCAGTATTTT. This rearrangement joins TRBV28 to TRBJ2-3, with 8 bases fitting TRBD1. This CDR3 contains 12 residues. Looked up from germline, CDR1 is MDHEN and CDR2 is SYDVKM. The V gene end was trimmed by 8 bases and the J gene end by 6 bases; junction bases not matched to a gene: 4.

In its sample, this clonotype was seen many times. The CDR3 sequence: CASSSLAGGRNEQFF. DNA for the CDR3: TGTGCCAGCAGCTCCCTAGCGGGAGGGCGGAATGAGCAGTTCTTC. The chain couples TRBV28 to TRBJ2-1, with 12 bases that match TRBD2. The CDR3 runs 15 residues. With V trimmed by 6 bases and J by 7 bases, 7 bases remained unmatched. Per germline, CDR1 MDHEN and CDR2 SYDVKM. The whole variable domain, remainder taken from reference TRBV28 and TRBJ2-1, is DVKVTQSSRYLVKRTGEKVFLECVQDMDHENMFWYRQDPGLGLRLIYFSYDVKMKEKGDIPEGYSVSREKKERFSLILESASTNQTSMYLCASSSLAGGRNEQFFGPGTRLTVL.

This clonotype showed up many times. The chain employs TRBV2 and TRBJ2-7; no clear D gene. Trimming stripped 1 base from V and 3 bases from J, with 4 bases between. Germline CDR1 SNHLY, CDR2 FYNNEI. This CDR3 comprises 12 residues. CDR3 bases: TGTGCCAGCAGTGAAGAGTACTACGAGCAGTACTTC. Its protein product is CASSEEYYEQYF.

V and J are TRBV28 and TRBJ2-3, with D tentatively TRBD2 (5 bases). With 5 bases removed from V and 6 bases from J, the gap between germline ends came to 12 bases. This CDR3 region has 13 residues. Germline CDR1 is MDHEN and CDR2 is SYDVKM. CDR3 in DNA: TGTGCCAGCAGTCCCGGCCCGGGGGATACGCAGTATTTT. It yields the protein CASSPGPGDTQYF.

Remarks on this clonotype: The junction shows a germline mismatch at one end, possibly a read error. This chain connects TRBV27 to TRBJ2-1, with D uncertain. The CDR3 extends over 12 amino acids. Germline CDR1 and CDR2: MNHEY and SMNVEV (reference sequence). CDR3 sequence (DNA): TGTGCCAGCAGTCCCTCCTACAATGAGCAGCTCTTC. Translated, it gives CASSPSYNEQLF.

In this sample, this clonotype turned up many times. The V gene is TRBV28, the J gene TRBJ1-1; no clear D gene. Germline V lookup: CDR1 MDHEN, CDR2 SYDVKM. V was clipped by 6 bases and J by 10 bases, with 12 bases between them. This CDR3 is 11 amino acids long. The CDR3 DNA reads as TGTGCCAGCAGGTCCCGTATGACAGCTTTCTTT. This translates into CASRSRMTAFF.

Worth noting for this clonotype: A single base separates this from a much larger clone, so it may be a read error. The V call is TRBV6-2 or TRBV6-3, the J call TRBJ2-3, with 10 bases identical to TRBD1. With 11 bases clipped from V and 2 bases from J, the junction kept 7 bases outside the gene matches. Germline V gene sequence: CDR1 MNHEY, CDR2 SVGEGT. The CDR3 consists of 14 residues. The CDR3 DNA follows: TGTGCCCTTCGGGACAGGGGCCACACAGATACGCAGTATTTT. Residues: CALRDRGHTDTQYF.

This clonotype was seen more than once but under ten times. The V and J genes are TRBV29-1 and TRBJ2-3; TRBD2 might be the D (6 bases). Germline V gives CDR1 SQVTM, CDR2 ANQGSEA. V lost 4 bases to trimming and J lost 4 bases, with 18 bases between them. The CDR3 runs to 15 residues. The CDR3, as DNA: TGCAGCGTTGTAGGTGGCGGGACGGGGCCAGATACGCAGTATTTT. As protein: CSVVGGGTGPDTQYF.